These 24 T cell receptor beta chains were sequenced from one sample in a study of Graves' ophthalmopathy and Graves' hyperthyroidism. RNA served as the template for amplifying TCR beta CDR3 regions. Second-round multiplex PCR came after a first-round RT-PCR that employed HTBI primers. MiXCR, applied by TCRdb to the multiplex PCR reads, yields one record per CDR3 protein. The table includes approximately 37,000 distinct CDR3 sequences, roughly half detected once. What was sequenced was peripheral blood. The source of these receptors is an adult man with Graves' ophthalmopathy.

This clonotype came up many times. For the CDR3, the DNA is TGTGCCAGCAGCACTTCGACAGGGGGCGCAGATACGCAGTATTTT. Amino acids: CASSTSTGGADTQYF. The V call is TRBV9, the J call TRBJ2-3; 10 nucleotides match TRBD1. CDR3 length: 15 residues. Germline CDR1 and CDR2: SGDLS and YYNGEE. Germline trimming cut 4 bases from V and 4 bases from J; bases unmatched to any gene: 6.

As concerns this clonotype: The junction shows a germline mismatch at one end, possibly a read error. The rearrangement joins TRBV7-3 to TRBJ1-1, with unresolved D. In germline, CDR1 is SGHTA, CDR2 FQGTGA. The CDR3 totals 13 residues. The DNA of the CDR3 is TGTGCCAGCAGCTTAATGGCGAACATTGAAGCTTTCTTC. It translates to CASSLMANIEAFF. The entire variable domain, with the rest obtained from reference TRBV7-3 and TRBJ1-1, is as follows: GAGVSQTPSNKVTEKGKYVELRCDPISGHTALYWYRQSLGQGPEFLIYFQGTGAADDSGLPNDRFFAVRPEGSVSTLKIQRTERGDSAVYLCASSLMANIEAFFGQGTRLTVV.

V usage is TRBV2 and J usage is TRBJ1-5; a possible D gene is TRBD1 (5 bases). The V end lost 5 bases, the J end lost 4 bases, and 15 bases lay between the germline ends. This CDR3 has 15 amino acids. CDR1 and CDR2 from the germline V gene are SNHLY and FYNNEI. CDR3 coding DNA: TGTGCCAGCAGTAACACCCGGGGGGGTAATCAGCCCCAGCATTTT. Translated: CASSNTRGGNQPQHF.

In its sample, this clonotype was seen a few times. A read error is possible here, since a much larger clone lies one base away. V gene TRBV6-5 combines with J gene TRBJ1-2; the match to TRBD1 covers 8 bases. The CDR3 is 15 residues long. Germline assignment: CDR1 MNHEY and CDR2 SVGAGI. V dropped 6 bases and J dropped 3; count of bases not matched to a gene: 9. CDR3 nucleotides: TGTGCCAGCAGAAGAGCGGACAGGGAGGACTATGGCTACACCTTC. This encodes CASRRADREDYGYTF.

With respect to this clonotype: A much larger clone lies a single base off, so this may be a read error. The rearrangement links TRBV30 to TRBJ2-5; D is unresolved. The CDR3 runs 12 residues. The germline V gene encodes CDR1 GTSNPN and CDR2 SVGIG (reference sequence). CDR3 bases: TGTGCCTGGAGAGGGAACCAAGGGACCCAGTACTTC. Translating it yields CAWRGNQGTQYF.

V is TRBV9 and J is TRBJ1-3; unclear D gene. The V gene's germline CDR1 is SGDLS and CDR2 YYNGEE. The CDR3 totals 12 residues. V lost 3 bases and J 4 bases, leaving 5 bases between the germline ends. This CDR3 reads CASSGAGNTIYF. The CDR3 coding sequence is TGTGCCAGCAGCGGAGCCGGAAACACCATATATTTT.

About this clonotype itself: This clone may be a read error of a much larger clone one base away. The rearrangement joins TRBV10-3 to TRBJ2-2; D not resolved. V was clipped by 7 bases and J by 3 bases, with 12 bases between them. Germline CDR1 is ENHRY and CDR2 is SYGVKD. The CDR3 runs to 14 residues. The DNA of the CDR3 is TGTGCCATCAAAGACACCACGGACACCGGGGAGCTGTTTTTT. This codes for CAIKDTTDTGELFF.

For this clonotype: At one boundary the junction diverges from the germline segment, which might be a read error. V and J are TRBV30 and TRBJ1-1; D is perhaps TRBD1 (5 bases). Germline CDR1 GTSNPN, CDR2 SVGIG (reference sequence). There are 16 residues in the CDR3. DNA for the CDR3: TGTGCCTGGAGCCAACCTATCGGGCAGGGCGACACTGAAGCTTCCTTT. Translation gives CAWSQPIGQGDTEASF.

The chain is built from TRBV7-2 and TRBJ2-2; D is tentatively TRBD1 or TRBD2 (6 bases each). The germline CDR1 and CDR2 sequences are SGHTA and FQGNSA. Trimming pared 1 base from V and 4 bases from J, leaving 13 bases between. The CDR3 extends over 16 amino acids. CDR3 in amino acids: CASSLEGVGSTGELFF. CDR3 coding DNA: TGTGCCAGCAGCTTAGAGGGGGTCGGGAGCACCGGGGAGCTGTTTTTT.

This clonotype is medium-sized by share. This sequence joins TRBV19 and TRBJ1-5; no clear D. The CDR3 runs to 13 residues. CDR1 LNHDA and CDR2 SQIVND come from the germline V gene (reference sequence). Deletions cut 3 bases from V and 6 bases from J, with 9 bases between. In DNA form, the CDR3 reads TGTGCCAGTAGTATCGGGGTTAGTCAGCCCCAGCATTTT. It translates to CASSIGVSQPQHF.

The chain recombines TRBV6-6 with TRBJ2-1; TRBD2 agrees at 10 bases. V was clipped by 6 bases and J by 4 bases; unmatched bases: 9. The CDR3 is 16 amino acids. Germline CDR1 is MNHNY and CDR2 is SVGAGI (reference sequence). The CDR3: CASSSLSGGRYNEQFF. The DNA for the CDR3 is TGTGCCAGCAGCTCCCTTAGCGGGGGGCGTTACAATGAGCAGTTCTTC.

The J gene is TRBJ2-7, the V gene TRBV29-1; TRBD2 matches at 11 bases. V lost 2 bases to trimming and J lost 3 bases; unmatched junction nucleotides: 9. The germline V gene encodes CDR1 SQVTM and CDR2 ANQGSEA. The CDR3 consists of 16 residues. In DNA, the CDR3 is TGCAGCGTTGAAAAGGTAGCGGGAGGGAGTCACTACGAGCAGTACTTC. This gives the protein CSVEKVAGGSHYEQYF.

The chain combines TRBV27 with TRBJ2-6; D unresolved. This CDR3 has 16 amino acids. V shed 2 bases and J shed 0 bases, with 8 bases lying between them. Germline loops: CDR1 MNHEY, CDR2 SMNVEV (reference sequence). The DNA of the CDR3 is TGTGCCAGCAGTTTAAATCCCAGCTCTGGGGCCAACGTCCTGACTTTC. Amino acids: CASSLNPSSGANVLTF.

Points on this clonotype: An end of the junction differs from the germline gene, which may be a read error. The V call is TRBV12-3 or TRBV12-4, the J call TRBJ1-2, with TRBD1 matching over 7 bases. The CDR3 loop spans 9 amino acids. The CDR3 sequence is CAGTCPGQF. The CDR3 region has the DNA TGTGCCGGCACCTGTCCGGGACAGTTC.

The chain links TRBV3-1 to TRBJ2-7, with TRBD1 as a possible D gene (6 bases). The CDR3 contains 14 residues. Germline V gene lookup returns CDR1 LGHDT and CDR2 YNNKEL (reference sequence). Trimming removed 0 bases from V and 2 bases from J, with 8 bases in between. CDR3 in DNA: TGTGCCAGCAGCCAAGAGGGGGCACCCTACGAGCAGTACGTC. It encodes CASSQEGAPYEQYV.

In this sample, this clonotype turned up many times. This chain uses TRBV20-1 with TRBJ2-5; possible D gene TRBD2, 7 bases. V lost 0 bases to trimming and J lost 5 bases, with 16 bases between them. The CDR3 is made up of 15 amino acids. Germline CDR1 DFQATT, CDR2 SNEGSKA (reference sequence). CDR3 DNA: TGCAGTGCTAGAGATGAGGCGGGGGCCGTGGAGACCCAGTACTTC. Translating it yields CSARDEAGAVETQYF.

The gene calls are TRBV10-3 and TRBJ2-5; 12 bases align to TRBD2. Looked up from germline, CDR1 is ENHRY and CDR2 is SYGVKD. There are 14 residues in the CDR3. With V trimmed by 6 bases and J by 5 bases, 4 bases remained unmatched. This CDR3 is CAIRLAGGGETQYF. Here the CDR3 DNA reads TGTGCCATCAGGCTAGCGGGAGGGGGGGAGACCCAGTACTTC.

The chain employs TRBV19 and TRBJ1-2; D not resolved. The CDR3 consists of 10 residues. CDR1 and CDR2 from the germline V gene are LNHDA and SQIVND (reference sequence). In DNA, the CDR3 is TGTGCTGAATACCATGGGGGCTACACCTTC. Translation: CAEYHGGYTF.

The V gene is TRBV20-1, the J gene TRBJ2-5, with D possibly being TRBD1 or TRBD2 (6 bases each). Between the trimmed V and J ends, which lost 4 bases and 0 bases, there was a span of 27 bases. In germline, CDR1 is DFQATT, CDR2 SNEGSKA (reference sequence). The CDR3 is made up of 19 amino acids. This CDR3 is CSAIPIRGLGGRDQETQYF. The CDR3 DNA is TGCAGTGCTATTCCGATCCGTGGGCTCGGGGGCCGTGACCAAGAGACCCAGTACTTC.

The chain employs TRBV20-1 and TRBJ2-3; TRBD2 matches at 13 bases. Per germline, CDR1 DFQATT and CDR2 SNEGSKA (reference sequence). This CDR3 is built from 15 residues. The V and J ends lost 4 bases and 11 bases, in that order; junction bases with no gene match: 12. CDR3 sequence: CSAKGTSGDYNEQYF. The CDR3 DNA follows: TGCAGTGCTAAAGGGACTAGCGGGGACTACAATGAGCAGTATTTT.

This sequence joins TRBV10-1 and TRBJ1-6; possible D gene TRBD1, 5 bases. The CDR3 consists of 14 residues. Germline CDR1 reads WNHNN; CDR2 reads SYGVQD (reference sequence). V was trimmed by 4 bases and J by 6 bases, leaving 10 bases between them. This CDR3 reads CASSGNRSNSPLHF. Written as DNA, the CDR3 is TGCGCCAGCAGTGGAAACAGGAGTAATTCACCCCTCCACTTT.

About this clonotype itself: A much larger clone sits a single nucleotide away, making a read error possible. V is TRBV30 and J is TRBJ1-1; the D gene is possibly TRBD1 (5 bases). Trimming took off 4 bases at V and 4 bases at J, with 10 bases between the two ends. Germline V CDR1 and CDR2: GTSNPN, SVGIG (reference sequence). The CDR3 loop spans 12 amino acids. CDR3 coding DNA: TGTGCCTGGAACAGGTGGGGCACTGAAGCTTTCTTT. The encoded protein is CAWNRWGTEAFF.

In its sample, this clonotype was seen many times. The chain is built from TRBV24-1 and TRBJ2-4; 11 positions agree with TRBD1. Trimming cost V 5 bases and J 5 bases; bases outside gene matches: 19. Per the germline V gene, CDR1 is KGHDR and CDR2 is SFDVKD. This CDR3 contains 20 residues. CDR3 DNA: TGTGCCACCAGTGGGTCCAGGACAGGGGGCGCGTGGGGCGGGGAAAACATTCAGTACTTC. It codes for CATSGSRTGGAWGGENIQYF.

V usage is TRBV4-1 and J usage is TRBJ2-5; 10 bases align to TRBD1. Germline V gene data show CDR1 as MGHRA and CDR2 as YSYEKL. V gave up 1 base and J gave up 4 bases; unmatched junction bases: 6. CDR3 length equals 16 residues. The DNA for the CDR3 is TGCGCCAGCAGCCAAGCCTCCGGGACAGGGGCAGAGACCCAGTACTTC. This gives the protein CASSQASGTGAETQYF.